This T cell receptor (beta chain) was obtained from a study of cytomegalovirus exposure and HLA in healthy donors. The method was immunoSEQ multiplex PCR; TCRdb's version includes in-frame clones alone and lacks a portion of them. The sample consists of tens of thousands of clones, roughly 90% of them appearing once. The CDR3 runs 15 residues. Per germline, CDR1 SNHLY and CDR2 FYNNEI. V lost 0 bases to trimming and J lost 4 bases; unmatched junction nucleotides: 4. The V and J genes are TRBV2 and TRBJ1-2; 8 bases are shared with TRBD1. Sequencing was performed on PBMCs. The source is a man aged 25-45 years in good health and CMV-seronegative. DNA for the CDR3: TGTGCCAGCAGTGAAGCCCGGACAGGGATCTATGGCTACACCTTC. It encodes CASSEARTGIYGYTF.